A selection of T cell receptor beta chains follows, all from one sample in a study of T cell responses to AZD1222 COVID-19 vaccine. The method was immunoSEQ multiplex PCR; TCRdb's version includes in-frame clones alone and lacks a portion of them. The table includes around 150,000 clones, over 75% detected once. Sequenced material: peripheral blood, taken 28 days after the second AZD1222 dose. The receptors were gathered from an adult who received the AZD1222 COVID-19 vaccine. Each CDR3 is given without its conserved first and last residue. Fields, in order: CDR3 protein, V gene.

CDR3 protein: SGGLPGYGYT
V gene: TRBV29-1

CDR3 protein: ASSQEGRLGFSSYNEQF
V gene: TRBV3-1/TRBV3-2

CDR3 protein: ASSSVAGGHVDTQY
V gene: TRBV7-6

CDR3 protein: ASSSGQGEKLF
V gene: TRBV7-3

CDR3 protein: ASSEIRRANEKLF
V gene: TRBV6-1

CDR3 protein: ASSFDRQGTEAF
V gene: TRBV7-9

CDR3 protein: ASNPGYTGELF
V gene: TRBV7-3

CDR3 protein: ASSLDTNYGYT
V gene: TRBV5-1

CDR3 protein: ASSPYRDRLYNEQF
V gene: TRBV5-1

CDR3 protein: ASSLALRGEKLF
V gene: TRBV7-2

CDR3 protein: ASNCTGGDEQF
V gene: TRBV19

CDR3 protein: ASSPPWPGFRNEQF
V gene: TRBV3-1/TRBV3-2

CDR3 protein: ASSKDQSGNEQF
V gene: TRBV5-1

CDR3 protein: ASSLAGARAEAF
V gene: TRBV7-2

CDR3 protein: ASSLGDHRENTEAF
V gene: TRBV5-1

CDR3 protein: ASSLAATGLTEAF
V gene: TRBV7-8

CDR3 protein: ASSYGRGTEAF
V gene: TRBV6-2/TRBV6-3

CDR3 protein: ASSQDPRPYNEQF
V gene: TRBV14

CDR3 protein: ASSSEQVKDTEAF
V gene: TRBV7-9

CDR3 protein: ASSQGLRGQTQY
V gene: TRBV4-1

CDR3 protein: ASSYGGGLIEQY
V gene: TRBV7-2

CDR3 protein: ASSYTQSSGNTIY
V gene: TRBV6-5

CDR3 protein: ASSPVQGNTGELF
V gene: TRBV18

CDR3 protein: ASSRTRTAKETQY
V gene: TRBV7-7

CDR3 protein: ASSSQSPQVRETQY
V gene: TRBV7-2

CDR3 protein: ANDLRGGRSTEAF
V gene: TRBV2

CDR3 protein: AWTGVGGNTIY
V gene: TRBV30

CDR3 protein: ASSEDRGVSTNEKLF
V gene: TRBV2

CDR3 protein: ASSSGGVLSTTEAF
V gene: TRBV5-4